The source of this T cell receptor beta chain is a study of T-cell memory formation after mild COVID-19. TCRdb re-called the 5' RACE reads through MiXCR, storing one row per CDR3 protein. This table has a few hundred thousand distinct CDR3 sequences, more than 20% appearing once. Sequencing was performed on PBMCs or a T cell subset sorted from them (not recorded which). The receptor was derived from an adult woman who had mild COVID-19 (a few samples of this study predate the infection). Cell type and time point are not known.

CDR3 loop: CSARGPPGHWNSPLHF. CDR3 coding DNA: TGCAGTGCTAGAGGGCCCCCGGGACATTGGAATTCACCCCTCCACTTT. The chain links TRBV20-1 to TRBJ1-6; tentative D call: TRBD1 (6 bases). The germline CDR1 and CDR2 sequences are DFQATT and SNEGSKA (reference sequence). This CDR3 has 16 amino acids. V dropped 1 base and J dropped 7 bases, with 17 bases sitting between them.